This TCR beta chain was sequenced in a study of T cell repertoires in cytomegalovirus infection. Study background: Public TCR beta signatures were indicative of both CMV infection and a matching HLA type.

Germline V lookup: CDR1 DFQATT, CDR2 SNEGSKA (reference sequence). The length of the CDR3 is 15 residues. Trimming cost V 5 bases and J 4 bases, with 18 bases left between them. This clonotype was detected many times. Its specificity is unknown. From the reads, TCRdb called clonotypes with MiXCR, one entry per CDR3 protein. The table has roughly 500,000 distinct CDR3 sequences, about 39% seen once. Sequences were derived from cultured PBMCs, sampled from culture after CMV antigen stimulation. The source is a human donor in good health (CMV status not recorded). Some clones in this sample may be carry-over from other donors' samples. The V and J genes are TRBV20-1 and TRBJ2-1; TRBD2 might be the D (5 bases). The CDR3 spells CSAEASGRLYNEQFF. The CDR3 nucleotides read TGCAGTGCTGAGGCCAGCGGAAGGCTTTACAATGAGCAGTTCTTC.